The next 16 T cell receptor beta chains were all read from a single sample in a study of blood T cell repertoires in COVID-19. Sequenced by immunoSEQ multiplex PCR; TCRdb stores in-frame clones only, minus some. The data show some 51,000 clones, approximately 90% seen once. The sequencing sample was made of peripheral blood. These receptors all stem from a man aged 40-50 years with acute or convalescent COVID-19.

This CDR3 is CASSYGGNTIYF. The DNA of the CDR3 is TGTGCCAGCAGCTACGGGGGAAACACCATATATTTT. The rearrangement uses TRBV5-6 and TRBJ1-3, with D unclear. Trimming cost V 3 bases and J 4 bases, with 5 bases left between them. Germline CDR1 and CDR2: SGHDT and YYEEEE. CDR3 length: 12 residues.

The chain recombines TRBV5-1 with TRBJ2-2; 10 bases map to TRBD2. The germline CDR1 and CDR2 sequences are SGHRS and YFSETQ. After removal of 1 base from V and 8 bases from J, the junction contained 8 bases not matched to a gene. This CDR3 is 16 amino acids long. This CDR3 is CASSLLAGDQGGELFF. In DNA, the CDR3 is TGCGCCAGCAGCTTGCTAGCGGGAGATCAAGGTGGGGAGCTGTTTTTT. The full variable domain, rest sourced from reference TRBV5-1 and TRBJ2-2, is KAGVTQTPRYLIKTRGQQVTLSCSPISGHRSVSWYQQTPGQGLQFLFEYFSETQRNKGNFPGRFSGRQFSNSRSEMNVSTLELGDSALYLCASSLLAGDQGGELFFGEGSRLTVL.

J is TRBJ2-3 and V is TRBV6-4; 9 bases are a match to TRBD2. CDR3 length equals 14 residues. V shed 5 bases and J 4 bases; nucleotides not matched to a gene: 4. Per germline, CDR1 MRHNA and CDR2 SNTAGT. The CDR3 region is CASSRAGGSDTQYF. The CDR3 region has the DNA TGTGCCAGCAGTCGGGCGGGAGGGTCAGATACGCAGTATTTT.

The J gene is TRBJ2-3, the V gene TRBV6-1, with D maybe TRBD1 (6 bases). Germline V gives CDR1 MNHNS, CDR2 SASEGT. The V gene lost 3 bases and the J gene lost 4 bases, with 11 bases spanning the gap. The CDR3 runs 14 residues. CDR3 DNA: TGTGCCAGCAGTGAGGCCGGGACACCAGATACGCAGTATTTT. Residues: CASSEAGTPDTQYF.

The chain uses TRBV10-3 and TRBJ2-3; 11 bases agree with TRBD2. Germline-derived CDR1 and CDR2 are ENHRY and SYGVKD. The length of the CDR3 is 15 residues. V lost 4 bases, J lost 0 bases, and 0 bases stayed unmatched. In nucleotides, the CDR3 is TGTGCCATCAGTGGGACTAGCGGGAGCACAGATACGCAGTATTTT. Its translation is CAISGTSGSTDTQYF.

The chain couples TRBV9 to TRBJ1-1; tentative D call: TRBD1 (5 bases). The CDR3 is 15 amino acids. Germline V gene lookup returns CDR1 SGDLS and CDR2 YYNGEE. Trimming removed 0 bases from V and 0 bases from J, with 9 bases in between. DNA for the CDR3: TGTGCCAGCAGCGTAGGACAGCTCATGAACACTGAAGCTTTCTTT. Its protein is CASSVGQLMNTEAFF.

The rearrangement joins TRBV7-8 to TRBJ1-2; D not resolved. Between the trimmed V and J ends, which lost 1 base and 6 bases, there was a span of 12 bases. This CDR3 region has 14 residues. CDR1 is SGHVS, CDR2 FQNEAQ, per germline. DNA for the CDR3: TGTGCCAGCAGCTTAGGCGGCAGCCAGAATGGCTACACCTTC. Amino acid sequence: CASSLGGSQNGYTF.

The rearrangement links TRBV12-3 or TRBV12-4 to TRBJ1-1, with 7 positions matching TRBD1. This CDR3 spans 13 amino acids. Trimming cost V 7 bases and J 1 base; bases outside gene matches: 3. The DNA of the CDR3 is TGTGCCAGCACCCGGGACAGGAACACTGAAGCTTTCTTT. It encodes CASTRDRNTEAFF.

This clone showed up just a few times. This chain connects TRBV10-2 to TRBJ2-7; TRBD2 aligns across 11 bases. Germline trimming cut 4 bases from V and 3 bases from J; bases unmatched to any gene: 5. The V gene's germline CDR1 is WSHSY and CDR2 SAAADI. This CDR3 has 15 residues. CDR3 protein: CASSVSGTSGYEQYF. CDR3 nucleotide sequence: TGCGCCAGCAGTGTCTCCGGGACTAGCGGCTACGAGCAGTACTTC.

The chain carries TRBV27 and TRBJ1-1, with 7 bases identical to TRBD1. V lost 0 bases, J lost 0 bases, and 4 bases stayed unmatched. Germline V lookup: CDR1 MNHEY, CDR2 SMNVEV (reference sequence). The CDR3 length is 16 residues. The CDR3 region has the DNA TGTGCCAGCAGTTTATCGGGGACAGTTATGAACACTGAAGCTTTCTTT. Translated, it gives CASSLSGTVMNTEAFF.

The genes are TRBV14 and TRBJ1-6; D is undetermined. CDR3 length equals 14 residues. V gave up 6 bases and J gave up 5 bases, with 11 bases separating them. The germline CDR1 and CDR2 sequences are SGHDN and FVKESK. The CDR3 reads CASRQYSDNSPLHF. CDR3 nucleotide sequence: TGTGCCAGCAGACAGTACAGTGATAATTCACCCCTCCACTTT.

The V gene is TRBV7-9, the J gene TRBJ2-3, with a tentative D call TRBD1 (6 bases). Trimming took 0 bases from V and 3 from J, leaving 7 bases between them. There are 14 residues in the CDR3. The germline V gene encodes CDR1 SEHNR and CDR2 FQNEAQ (reference sequence). Written as DNA, the CDR3 is TGTGCCAGCAGCTTAGCGGGGGCGACAGATACGCAGTATTTT. Amino acid sequence: CASSLAGATDTQYF.

CDR3 coding DNA: TGTGCCAGCAGCGTAGTGTGGCCAGAGGGAAATAATTATGGCTACACCTTC. Translation gives CASSVVWPEGNNYGYTF. The chain uses TRBV9 and TRBJ1-2; D remains ambiguous. CDR1 is SGDLS and CDR2 is YYNGEE in the germline V gene. V lost 0 bases to trimming and J lost 5 bases, with 20 bases between them. This CDR3 has 17 residues.

The rearrangement links TRBV4-3 to TRBJ2-2; D perhaps matches TRBD1 (6 bases). The V end was cut by 1 base, the J end by 7 bases, with 13 bases between. The germline V gene has CDR1 LGHNA and CDR2 YSLEER. The length of the CDR3 is 15 residues. CDR3 coding DNA: TGCGCCAGCAGCCAAGGTGGGGTCAGGGGCGGGGAGCTGTTTTTT. Residues: CASSQGGVRGGELFF.

The J gene is TRBJ2-5, the V gene TRBV19; 10 bases are a match to TRBD2. The V and J ends lost 3 bases and 3 bases, in that order; junction bases with no gene match: 7. CDR1 and CDR2 from the germline V gene are LNHDA and SQIVND (reference sequence). The CDR3 length is 16 residues. CDR3 residues: CASSIGSLAGEETQYF. The CDR3 nucleotides are TGTGCCAGTAGTATCGGGTCTCTAGCGGGAGAAGAGACCCAGTACTTC.

The table lists this clone with a count of one. The chain has TRBV7-2 and TRBJ1-1, with a possible D match to TRBD1 (6 bases). The V end was cut by 4 bases, the J end by 4 bases, with 22 bases between. Looked up from germline, CDR1 is SGHTA and CDR2 is FQGNSA. The CDR3 loop spans 17 amino acids. The CDR3 region is CASSWTVNPTEGTEAFF. The CDR3 bases are TGTGCCAGCAGCTGGACAGTTAACCCTACTGAGGGCACTGAAGCTTTCTTT.